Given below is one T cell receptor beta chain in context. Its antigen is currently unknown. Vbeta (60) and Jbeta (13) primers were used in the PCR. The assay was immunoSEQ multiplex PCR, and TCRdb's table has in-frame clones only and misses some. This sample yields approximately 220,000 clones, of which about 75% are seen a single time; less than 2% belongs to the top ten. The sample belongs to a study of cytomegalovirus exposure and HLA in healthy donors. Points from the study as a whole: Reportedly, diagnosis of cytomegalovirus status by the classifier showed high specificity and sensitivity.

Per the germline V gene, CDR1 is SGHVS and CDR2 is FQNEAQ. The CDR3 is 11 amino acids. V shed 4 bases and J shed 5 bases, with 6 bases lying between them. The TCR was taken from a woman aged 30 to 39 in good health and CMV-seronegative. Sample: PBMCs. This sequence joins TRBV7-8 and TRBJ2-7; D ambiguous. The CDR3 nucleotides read TGTGCCAGCAGCTACACGAACGAGCAGTACTTC. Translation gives CASSYTNEQYF.